This entry lists 17 T cell receptor beta chains sequenced from one sample in a study of CD8+CD57+ T cells in acquired aplastic anemia. Selection for sequencing was limited to patients who had shown CD8+CD57+ cell expansion by flow cytometry. CDR3 and TCR beta VDJ profiling relied on genomic DNA as the template. From the reads, TCRdb called clonotypes with MiXCR, one entry per CDR3 protein. This sample has 200,000 to 250,000 distinct CDR3 sequences, with around 49% found just once. Sequencing used sorted CD4+, CD8+, or CD8+CD57+ T cells (not recorded which) from PBMCs. The receptors come from a human donor with aplastic anemia.

The chain uses TRBV7-3 and TRBJ2-7; TRBD2 is a possible D gene (5 bases). V was pared by 7 bases and J by 4 bases, with 14 bases between. The CDR3 runs 13 residues. Germline V CDR1 and CDR2: SGHTA, FQGTGA. CDR3 sequence (DNA): TGTGCCAGCATGGTCGGTGGGAGTTACGAGCAGTACTTC. This gives the protein CASMVGGSYEQYF. The whole variable domain, remainder taken from reference TRBV7-3 and TRBJ2-7, is GAGVSQTPSNKVTEKGKYVELRCDPISGHTALYWYRQSLGQGPEFLIYFQGTGAADDSGLPNDRFFAVRPEGSVSTLKIQRTERGDSAVYLCASMVGGSYEQYFGPGTRLTVT.

The chain employs TRBV7-8 and TRBJ2-7, with D unclear. The length of the CDR3 is 13 residues. Trimming shortened V by 5 bases and J by 0 bases, and 8 bases separated the two germline ends. CDR1 is SGHVS, CDR2 FQNEAQ, per germline. The CDR3 coding sequence is TGTGCCAGCAGCCCGGAACCCTCCTACGAGCAGTACTTC. Residues: CASSPEPSYEQYF.

On this clonotype: A read error may explain this, as a much larger clone is one base away. The chain uses TRBV6-1 and TRBJ2-5; TRBD2 is a possible D gene (6 bases). The CDR3 runs 13 residues. The V gene's germline CDR1 is MNHNS and CDR2 SASEGT. CDR3 DNA sequence: TGTGCCAGCATGTTCGGCCGGAGGGAGACCCAGCACTTC. Protein sequence: CASMFGRRETQHF.

Notes on this clonotype: This may stem from a read error, because a much larger clone lies one nucleotide away. The rearrangement uses TRBV20-1 and TRBJ1-4; weak D call: TRBD1 (6 bases). Per germline, CDR1 DFQATT and CDR2 SNEGSKA (reference sequence). The CDR3 is made up of 16 amino acids. The DNA for the CDR3 is TGCAGTGCTAGAGGGCCCGGGGCTCTCAGGGGTGAAAAACTGTCTTTT. Translation gives CSARGPGALRGEKLSF.

This sequence joins TRBV10-3 and TRBJ1-2; unclear D gene. Per germline, CDR1 ENHRY and CDR2 SYGVKD. V was pared by 0 bases and J by 2 bases, with 7 bases between. The CDR3 loop spans 14 amino acids. The CDR3: CAISESLGNYGYTF. CDR3 bases: TGTGCCATCAGTGAGTCGCTAGGGAACTATGGCTACACCTTC.

At least ten counts were recorded for this clonotype. The chain couples TRBV19 to TRBJ2-5; D is ambiguous. This CDR3 contains 14 residues. V gave up 4 bases and J gave up 4 bases, with 13 bases separating them. Per the germline V gene, CDR1 is LNHDA and CDR2 is SQIVND (reference sequence). In DNA, the CDR3 is TGTGCCAGTAGTACAATGTCAGGAACAGAGACCCAGTACTTC. The encoded protein is CASSTMSGTETQYF.

V gene TRBV11-2 combines with J gene TRBJ2-5, with a weak D call TRBD2 (5 bases). The CDR3 has 12 amino acids. V was trimmed by 6 bases and J by 14 bases, leaving 19 bases between them. Germline lookup yields CDR1 SGHAT and CDR2 FQNNGV. For the CDR3, the DNA is TGTGCCAGCAGTGAAGAAGCACTAGTCTATTACTTC. It translates to CASSEEALVYYF.

As concerns this clonotype: An end of the junction differs from the germline gene, which may be a read error. The gene calls are TRBV2 and TRBJ1-5; a weak D match, TRBD1 (5 bases). There are 13 residues in the CDR3. From germline, CDR1 is SNHLY and CDR2 FYNNEI. DNA of the CDR3: TGTACCAGCCGGGGGGATAGCAATCAGCCCCAGCATTTT. Its translation is CTSRGDSNQPQHF.

The genes are TRBV7-8 and TRBJ1-1, with D hard to call. The CDR3 has 12 amino acids. Germline V gives CDR1 SGHVS, CDR2 FQNEAQ. V was cut by 2 bases and J by 6 bases, with 7 bases left in between. CDR3 nucleotides: TGTGCCAGCAGCTTAACGGTGGCTGAAGCTTTCTTT. Translation gives CASSLTVAEAFF.

The sample holds one count of this clonotype. This chain joins TRBV20-1 and TRBJ2-7; possibly TRBD1 or TRBD2 for D (5 bases each). The germline V and J ends were trimmed by 3 bases and 2 bases, with 5 bases remaining between them. The germline V gene encodes CDR1 DFQATT and CDR2 SNEGSKA (reference sequence). The CDR3 is 11 amino acids. CDR3 DNA sequence: TGCAGTGCTAGGGGGGCCTACGAGCAGTACTTC. The encoded protein is CSARGAYEQYF.

This clonotype was detected ten times or more. The J gene is TRBJ2-2, the V gene TRBV29-1, with 9 bases that match TRBD2. V shed 6 bases, J shed 2 bases, and the junction held 4 bases outside the gene matches. This CDR3 has 14 amino acids. Germline CDR1 and CDR2: SQVTM and ANQGSEA. CDR3 residues: CSVRTSANTGELFF. CDR3 in DNA: TGCAGCGTGAGGACTAGCGCAAACACCGGGGAGCTGTTTTTT.

The chain has TRBV14 and TRBJ2-7, with 8 bases fitting TRBD2. This CDR3 comprises 13 residues. Germline V gives CDR1 SGHDN, CDR2 FVKESK. V lost 4 bases and J lost 7; bases outside the gene matches: 6. CDR3 DNA sequence: TGTGCCAGCAGCCTAAGACTAGCGCGGGAGCAGTACTTC. Its protein product is CASSLRLAREQYF.

Of note for this clonotype: This sequence may be a read error, since a much larger clone differs from it by one base. This chain connects TRBV11-2 to TRBJ2-5, with D possibly matching TRBD2 (6 bases). Per germline, CDR1 SGHAT and CDR2 FQNNGV. V was shortened by 1 base and J by 2 bases, with 8 bases between the two germline ends. The CDR3 runs to 14 residues. CDR3 nucleotide sequence: TGTGCCAGCAGCTTAGCACGGGGGCAAGAGACCCAGTACTTC. Encoded protein: CASSLARGQETQYF. Based on the CDR3 plus reference TRBV11-2 and TRBJ2-5, the full variable domain is EAGVAQSPRYKIIEKRQSVAFWCNPISGHATLYWYQQILGQGPKLLIQFQNNGVVDDSQLPKDRFSAERLKGVDSTLKIQPAKLEDSAVYLCASSLARGQETQYFGPGTRLLVL.

On this clonotype: The limits of the CDR3 on the DNA are not certain, so only TCRdb's listed CDR3 is given. This chain's CDR3 is CSARVEYEQYFGELFF. The rearrangement joins TRBV20-1 to TRBJ2-2. The CDR3 has 16 residues if both end residues are counted. Germline V gene sequence: CDR1 DFQATT, CDR2 SNEGSKA (reference sequence).

The chain combines TRBV20-1 with TRBJ1-4; tentative D call: TRBD1 (5 bases). The germline V gene encodes CDR1 DFQATT and CDR2 SNEGSKA (reference sequence). Trimming left V 5 bases short and J 0 bases short, with 16 bases between. The CDR3 covers 16 residues. The CDR3 spells CSAFSSRDPTNEKLFF. The DNA of the CDR3 is TGCAGTGCTTTCTCTTCGCGGGACCCAACTAATGAAAAACTGTTTTTT.

This clonotype was seen ten or more times. V is TRBV11-3 and J is TRBJ2-3; D not resolved. The length of the CDR3 is 13 residues. Per the germline V gene, CDR1 is SGHNT and CDR2 is YENEEA. V lost 0 bases, J lost 0 bases, and 1 base lay in between. CDR3 sequence (DNA): TGTGCCAGCAGCTTAGATAGCACAGATACGCAGTATTTT. Its translation: CASSLDSTDTQYF.

The chain uses TRBV7-2 and TRBJ2-2; the match to TRBD1 covers 9 bases. CDR1 is SGHTA and CDR2 is FQGNSA in the germline V gene. J lost 5 bases, V lost 5 bases, and 6 bases had no gene match. The CDR3 is 15 residues long. Here the CDR3 DNA reads TGTGCCAGCAGCCCAGGGACAGGGAGGACCGGGGAGCTGTTTTTT. Translating gives CASSPGTGRTGELFF.